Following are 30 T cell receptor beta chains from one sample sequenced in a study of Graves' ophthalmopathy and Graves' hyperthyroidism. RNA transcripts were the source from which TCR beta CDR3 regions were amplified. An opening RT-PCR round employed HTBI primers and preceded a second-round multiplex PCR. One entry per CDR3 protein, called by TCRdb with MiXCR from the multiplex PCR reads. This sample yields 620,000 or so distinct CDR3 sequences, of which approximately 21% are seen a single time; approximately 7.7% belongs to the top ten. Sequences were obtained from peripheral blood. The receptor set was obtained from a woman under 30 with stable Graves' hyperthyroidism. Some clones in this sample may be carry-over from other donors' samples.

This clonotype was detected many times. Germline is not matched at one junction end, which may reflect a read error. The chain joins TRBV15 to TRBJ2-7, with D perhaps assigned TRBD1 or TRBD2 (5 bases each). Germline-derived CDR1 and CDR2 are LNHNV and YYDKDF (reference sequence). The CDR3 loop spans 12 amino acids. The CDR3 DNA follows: TGTGCCACCAGCAATAGTGTGGGACGTCGCTCCTTC. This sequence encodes CATSNSVGRRSF. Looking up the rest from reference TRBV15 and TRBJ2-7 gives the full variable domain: DAMVIQNPRYQVTQFGKPVTLSCSQTLNHNVMYWYQQKSSQAPKLLFHYYDKDFNNEADTPDNFQSRRPNTSFCFLDIRSPGLGDTAMYLCATSNSVGRRSFGPGTRLTVT.

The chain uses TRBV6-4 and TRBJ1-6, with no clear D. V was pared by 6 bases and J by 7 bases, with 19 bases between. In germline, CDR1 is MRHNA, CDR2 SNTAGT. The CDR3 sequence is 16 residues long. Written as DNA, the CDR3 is TGTGCCAGCAGCCCTGCGATGCGTCACTACAATTCACCCCTCCACTTT. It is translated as CASSPAMRHYNSPLHF.

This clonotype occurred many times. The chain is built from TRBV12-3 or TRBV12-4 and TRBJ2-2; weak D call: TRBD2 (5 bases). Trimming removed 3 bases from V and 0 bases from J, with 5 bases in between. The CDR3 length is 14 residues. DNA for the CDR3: TGTGCCAGCAGTTTGAGGGCGAACACCGGGGAGCTGTTTTTT. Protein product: CASSLRANTGELFF.

The CDR3 DNA reads TGTGCCAGCAGCCAAGAGTCGGAGGCCCTCTATGGCTACACCTTC. Its translation: CASSQESEALYGYTF. The V call is TRBV4-2, the J call TRBJ1-2; the D is unclear. CDR1 LGHNA and CDR2 YNFKEQ come from the germline V gene. Deletions cut 0 bases from V and 4 bases from J, with 12 bases between. The CDR3 has 15 residues.

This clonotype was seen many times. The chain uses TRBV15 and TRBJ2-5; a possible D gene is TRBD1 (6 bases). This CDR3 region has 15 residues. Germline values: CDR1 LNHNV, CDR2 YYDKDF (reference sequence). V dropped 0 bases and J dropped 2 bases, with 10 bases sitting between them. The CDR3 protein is CATSRDPGTQETQYF. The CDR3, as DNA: TGTGCCACCAGCAGAGATCCCGGGACACAAGAGACCCAGTACTTC.

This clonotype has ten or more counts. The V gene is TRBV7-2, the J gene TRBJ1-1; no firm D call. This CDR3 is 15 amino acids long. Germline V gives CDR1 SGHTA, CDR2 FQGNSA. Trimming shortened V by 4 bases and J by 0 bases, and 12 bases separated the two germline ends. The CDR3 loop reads CASSSRAEVNTEAFF. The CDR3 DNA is TGTGCCAGCAGCTCGAGGGCAGAAGTGAACACTGAAGCTTTCTTT.

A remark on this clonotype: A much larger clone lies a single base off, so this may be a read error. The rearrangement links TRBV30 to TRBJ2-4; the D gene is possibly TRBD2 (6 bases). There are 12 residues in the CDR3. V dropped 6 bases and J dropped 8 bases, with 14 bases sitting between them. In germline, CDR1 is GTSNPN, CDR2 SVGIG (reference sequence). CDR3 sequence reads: CACSGPPDIQYF. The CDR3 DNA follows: TGTGCCTGTAGCGGTCCGCCGGACATTCAGTACTTC.

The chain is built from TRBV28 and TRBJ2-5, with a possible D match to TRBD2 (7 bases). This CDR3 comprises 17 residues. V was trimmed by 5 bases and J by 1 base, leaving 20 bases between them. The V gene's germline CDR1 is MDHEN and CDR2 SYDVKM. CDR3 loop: CASSRGAASYRQETQYF. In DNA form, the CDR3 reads TGTGCCAGCAGTCGGGGGGCCGCATCATATCGCCAAGAGACCCAGTACTTC.

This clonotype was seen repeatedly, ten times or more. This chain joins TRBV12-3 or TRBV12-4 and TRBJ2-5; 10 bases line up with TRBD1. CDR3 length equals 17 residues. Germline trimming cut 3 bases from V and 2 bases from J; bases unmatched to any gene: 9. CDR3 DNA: TGTGCCAGCAGTTTTAGGGACAGGGGCGCCCAACAAGAGACCCAGTACTTC. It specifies CASSFRDRGAQQETQYF.

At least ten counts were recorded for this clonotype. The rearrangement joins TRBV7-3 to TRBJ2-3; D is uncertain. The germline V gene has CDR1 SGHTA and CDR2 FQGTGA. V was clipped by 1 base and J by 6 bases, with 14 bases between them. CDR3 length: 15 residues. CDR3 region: CASSLMGPFPDTQYF. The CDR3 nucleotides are TGTGCCAGCAGCTTAATGGGTCCCTTCCCGGATACGCAGTATTTT. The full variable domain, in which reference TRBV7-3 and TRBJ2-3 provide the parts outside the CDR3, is GAGVSQTPSNKVTEKGKYVELRCDPISGHTALYWYRQSLGQGPEFLIYFQGTGAADDSGLPNDRFFAVRPEGSVSTLKIQRTERGDSAVYLCASSLMGPFPDTQYFGPGTRLTVL.

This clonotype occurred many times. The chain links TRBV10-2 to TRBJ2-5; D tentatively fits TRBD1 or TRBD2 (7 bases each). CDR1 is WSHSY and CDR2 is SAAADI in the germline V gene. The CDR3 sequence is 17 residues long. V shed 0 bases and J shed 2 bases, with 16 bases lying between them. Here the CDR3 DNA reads TGCGCCAGCAGTGAGTCGCTGAACAGGGGAGGGCAAGAGACCCAGTACTTC. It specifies CASSESLNRGGQETQYF.

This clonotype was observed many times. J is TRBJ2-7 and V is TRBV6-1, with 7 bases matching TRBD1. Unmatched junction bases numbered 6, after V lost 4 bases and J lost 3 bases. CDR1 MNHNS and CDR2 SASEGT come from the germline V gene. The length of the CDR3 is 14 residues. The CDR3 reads CASSAPRQGYEQYF. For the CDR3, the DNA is TGTGCCAGCAGTGCCCCCAGACAGGGCTACGAGCAGTACTTC.

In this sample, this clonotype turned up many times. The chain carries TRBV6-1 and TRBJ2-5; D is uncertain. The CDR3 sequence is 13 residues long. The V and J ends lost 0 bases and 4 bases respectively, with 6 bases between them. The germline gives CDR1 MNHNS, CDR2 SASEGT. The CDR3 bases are TGTGCCAGCAGTGAAGCGCCGTTAGAGACCCAGTACTTC. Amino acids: CASSEAPLETQYF.

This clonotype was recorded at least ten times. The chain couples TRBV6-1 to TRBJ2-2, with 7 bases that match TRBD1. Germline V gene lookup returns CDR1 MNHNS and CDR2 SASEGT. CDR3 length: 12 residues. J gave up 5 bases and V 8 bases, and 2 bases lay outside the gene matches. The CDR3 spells CASETGTGELFF. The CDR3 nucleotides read TGTGCCAGCGAGACAGGGACCGGGGAGCTGTTTTTT.

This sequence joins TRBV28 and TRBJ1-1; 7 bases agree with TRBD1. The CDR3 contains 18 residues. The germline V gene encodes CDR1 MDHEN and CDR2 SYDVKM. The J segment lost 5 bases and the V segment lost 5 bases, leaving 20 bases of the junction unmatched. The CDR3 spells CASSGQARGGHLRTEAFF. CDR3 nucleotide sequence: TGTGCCAGCAGTGGACAGGCGAGGGGTGGCCACCTTCGGACTGAAGCTTTCTTT.

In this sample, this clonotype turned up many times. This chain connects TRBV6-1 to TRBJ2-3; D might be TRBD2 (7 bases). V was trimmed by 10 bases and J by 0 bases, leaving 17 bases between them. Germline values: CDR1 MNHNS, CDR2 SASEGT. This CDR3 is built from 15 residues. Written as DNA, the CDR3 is TGTGCCACCCATCCGGGGGGCCCGAGCACAGATACGCAGTATTTT. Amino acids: CATHPGGPSTDTQYF.

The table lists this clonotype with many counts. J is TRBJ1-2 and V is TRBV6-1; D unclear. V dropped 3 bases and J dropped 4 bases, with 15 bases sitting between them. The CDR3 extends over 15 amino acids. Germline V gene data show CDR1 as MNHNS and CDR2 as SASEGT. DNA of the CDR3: TGTGCCAGCAGTGAGGTCCTGGGAGGCGTCTATGGCTACACCTTC. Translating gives CASSEVLGGVYGYTF.

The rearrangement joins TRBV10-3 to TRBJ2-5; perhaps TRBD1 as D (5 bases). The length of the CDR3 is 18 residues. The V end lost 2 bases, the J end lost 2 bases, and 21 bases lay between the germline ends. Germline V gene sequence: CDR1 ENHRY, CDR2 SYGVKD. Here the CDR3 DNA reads TGTGCCATCAGTGAGGCCAGCCAACAAGAGACAGAACAAGAGACCCAGTACTTC. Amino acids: CAISEASQQETEQETQYF.

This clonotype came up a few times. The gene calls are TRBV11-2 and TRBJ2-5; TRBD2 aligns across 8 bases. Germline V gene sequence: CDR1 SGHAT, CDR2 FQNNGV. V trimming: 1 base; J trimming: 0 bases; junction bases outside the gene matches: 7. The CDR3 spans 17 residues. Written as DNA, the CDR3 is TGTGCCAGCAGCTTAGTCCGAGCGGGGGCTAACCAAGAGACCCAGTACTTC. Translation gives CASSLVRAGANQETQYF.

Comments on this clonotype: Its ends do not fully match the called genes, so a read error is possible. CDR3 in DNA: TGTGCTAGCAGTTTAAGGAGGTGGCCCAAGGGGGGGACCAGCTTCTACGAGCAGTACTTC. Its translation: CASSLRRWPKGGTSFYEQYF. This chain links TRBV12-3 or TRBV12-4 with TRBJ2-7, with D tentatively TRBD2 (7 bases). This CDR3 spans 20 amino acids.

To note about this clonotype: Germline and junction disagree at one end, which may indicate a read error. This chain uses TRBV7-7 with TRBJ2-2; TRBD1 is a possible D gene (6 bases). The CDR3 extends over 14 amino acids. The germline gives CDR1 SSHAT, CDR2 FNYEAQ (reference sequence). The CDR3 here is CASSLGQLTGELFF. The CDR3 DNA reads TGTGCTAGCAGCTTAGGACAGCTCACCGGGGAGCTGTTTTTT. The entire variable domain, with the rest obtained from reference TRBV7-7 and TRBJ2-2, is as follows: GAGVSQSPRYKVTKRGQDVTLRCDPISSHATLYWYQQALGQGPEFLTYFNYEAQPDKSGLPSDRFSAERPEGSISTLTIQRTEQRDSAMYRCASSLGQLTGELFFGEGSRLTVL.

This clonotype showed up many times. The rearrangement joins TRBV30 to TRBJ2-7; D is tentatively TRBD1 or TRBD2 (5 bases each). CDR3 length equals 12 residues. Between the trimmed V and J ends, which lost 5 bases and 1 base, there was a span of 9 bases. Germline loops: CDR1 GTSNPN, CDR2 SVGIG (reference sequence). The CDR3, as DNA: TGTGCCTGGGGGGACGGTTCCTACGAGCAGTACTTC. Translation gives CAWGDGSYEQYF.

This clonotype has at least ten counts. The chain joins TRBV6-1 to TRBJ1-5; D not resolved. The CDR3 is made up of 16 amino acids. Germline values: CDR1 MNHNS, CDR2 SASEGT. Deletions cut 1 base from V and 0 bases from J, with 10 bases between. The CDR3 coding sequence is TGTGCCAGCAGTGAAGGAGAGGGTTATAGCAATCAGCCCCAGCATTTT. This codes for CASSEGEGYSNQPQHF.

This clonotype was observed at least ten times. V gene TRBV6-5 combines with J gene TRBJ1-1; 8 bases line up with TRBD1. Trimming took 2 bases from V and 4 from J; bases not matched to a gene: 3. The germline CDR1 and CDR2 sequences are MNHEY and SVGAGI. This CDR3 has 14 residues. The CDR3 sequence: CASSYEQGVTEAFF. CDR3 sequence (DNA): TGTGCCAGCAGTTACGAACAGGGGGTCACTGAAGCTTTCTTT.

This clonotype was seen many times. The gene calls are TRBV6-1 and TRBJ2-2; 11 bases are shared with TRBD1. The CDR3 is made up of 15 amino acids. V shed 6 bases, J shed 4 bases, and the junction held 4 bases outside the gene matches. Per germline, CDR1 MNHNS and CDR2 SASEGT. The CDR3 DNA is TGTGCCAGCAGATCCGGGACAGGGGGCACCGGGGAGCTGTTTTTT. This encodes CASRSGTGGTGELFF.

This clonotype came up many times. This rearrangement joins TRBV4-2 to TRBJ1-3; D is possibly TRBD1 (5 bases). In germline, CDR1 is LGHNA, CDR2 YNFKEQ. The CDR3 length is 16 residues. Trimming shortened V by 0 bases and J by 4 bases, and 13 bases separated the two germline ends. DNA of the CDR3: TGTGCCAGCAGCCAAGATCGACAGTTCTACGGAAACACCATATATTTT. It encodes CASSQDRQFYGNTIYF.

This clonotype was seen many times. In DNA, the CDR3 is TGTGCCAGCCATTCCTTCAGACGAGCTTTCTTT. Translated, it gives CASHSFRRAFF. The rearrangement joins TRBV12-3 or TRBV12-4 to TRBJ1-1; D unclear. V was clipped by 8 bases and J by 10 bases, with 14 bases between them. This CDR3 region has 11 residues.

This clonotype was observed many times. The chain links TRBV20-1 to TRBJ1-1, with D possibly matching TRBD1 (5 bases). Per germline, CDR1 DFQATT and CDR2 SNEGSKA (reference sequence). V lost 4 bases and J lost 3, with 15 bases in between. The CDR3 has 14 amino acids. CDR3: CSATRHRRDTEAFF. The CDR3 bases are TGCAGTGCTACAAGACACCGCAGGGACACTGAAGCTTTCTTT.

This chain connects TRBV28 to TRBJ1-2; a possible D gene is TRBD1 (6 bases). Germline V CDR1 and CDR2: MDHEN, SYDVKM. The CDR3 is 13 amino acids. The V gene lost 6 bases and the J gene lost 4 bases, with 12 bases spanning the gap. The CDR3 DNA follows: TGTGCCAGCAGCGGAGGGGACATCTATGGCTACACCTTC. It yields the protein CASSGGDIYGYTF.

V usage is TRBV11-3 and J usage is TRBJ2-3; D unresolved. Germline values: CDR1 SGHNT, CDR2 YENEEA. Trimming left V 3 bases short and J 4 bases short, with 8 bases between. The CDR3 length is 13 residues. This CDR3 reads CASSFLAADTQYF. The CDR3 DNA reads TGTGCCAGCAGCTTCTTGGCGGCAGATACGCAGTATTTT. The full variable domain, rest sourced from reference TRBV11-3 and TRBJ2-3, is EAGVVQSPRYKIIEKKQPVAFWCNPISGHNTLYWYLQNLGQGPELLIRYENEEAVDDSQLPKDRFSAERLKGVDSTLKIQPAELGDSAVYLCASSFLAADTQYFGPGTRLTVL.